Shown below are 20 T cell receptor beta chains from a single sample sequenced in a study of blood T cell repertoires in COVID-19. TCRdb's table, derived via immunoSEQ multiplex PCR, lists solely in-frame clones and lacks some. The repertoire holds about 40,000 clones, with approximately 90% as singletons. Input material: peripheral blood. Receptor source: a man aged 45 to 65 in a cohort sampled during active COVID-19.

The chain couples TRBV24-1 to TRBJ2-3; 7 bases are shared with TRBD1. Germline V gene sequence: CDR1 KGHDR, CDR2 SFDVKD. The CDR3 consists of 20 residues. V shed 6 bases and J 1 base; nucleotides not matched to a gene: 21. CDR3 sequence reads: CATSMPPHYEKDRGTDTQYF. DNA for the CDR3: TGTGCCACCAGTATGCCACCCCACTACGAAAAAGACAGGGGCACAGATACGCAGTATTTT.

CDR3 coding DNA: TGTGCCTGGAGCGCGAGGGATACGCAGTATTTT. Residues: CAWSARDTQYF. V usage is TRBV30 and J usage is TRBJ2-3, with no clear D. CDR1 and CDR2 from the germline V gene are GTSNPN and SVGIG (reference sequence). The CDR3 has 11 residues. With 3 bases removed from V and 6 bases from J, the gap between germline ends came to 7 bases.

V usage is TRBV5-1 and J usage is TRBJ1-3; 8 bases are shared with TRBD1. Germline CDR1 and CDR2: SGHRS and YFSETQ. The CDR3 is 14 amino acids. V dropped 4 bases and J dropped 6; count of bases not matched to a gene: 6. The CDR3 DNA is TGCGCCAGCAGCCACGACAGGGGAAAAAACACCATATATTTT. Residues: CASSHDRGKNTIYF.

The count of this clone is one. V gene TRBV2 combines with J gene TRBJ2-1; D is perhaps TRBD2 (7 bases). The V and J ends lost 8 bases and 4 bases respectively, with 18 bases between them. There are 15 residues in the CDR3. The V gene's germline CDR1 is SNHLY and CDR2 FYNNEI. This chain's CDR3 is CASPKGGSPYNEQFF. In DNA form, the CDR3 reads TGTGCCAGCCCCAAGGGGGGGTCCCCATACAATGAGCAGTTCTTC.

The chain uses TRBV3-1 (or the pseudogene TRBV3-2) and TRBJ1-5; unclear D gene. The ends were cut back, 2 bases at V and 4 bases at J, with 6 bases in the middle. CDR3 length: 13 residues. Looked up from germline, CDR1 is LGHDT and CDR2 is YNNKEL (reference sequence). The CDR3 DNA reads as TGTGCCAGCAGCCAAACAGTTAATCAGCCCCAGCATTTT. Amino acid sequence: CASSQTVNQPQHF.

The rearrangement links TRBV10-3 to TRBJ1-1; perhaps TRBD1 as D (6 bases). The length of the CDR3 is 17 residues. The ends were cut back, 5 bases at V and 0 bases at J, with 19 bases in the middle. CDR1 is ENHRY and CDR2 is SYGVKD in the germline V gene. Written as DNA, the CDR3 is TGTGCCATCAGTCCGGGGGGGGGCCGTACATTGAACACTGAAGCTTTCTTT. Its protein is CAISPGGGRTLNTEAFF.

The J gene is TRBJ1-2, the V gene TRBV6-5; D is undetermined. V gave up 2 bases and J gave up 3 bases, with 7 bases separating them. The CDR3 has 13 residues. CDR1 and CDR2 from the germline V gene are MNHEY and SVGAGI. The CDR3: CASSYGGYYGYTF. Here the CDR3 DNA reads TGTGCCAGCAGTTACGGCGGTTACTATGGCTACACCTTC.

The rearrangement uses TRBV3-1 (or the pseudogene TRBV3-2) and TRBJ1-1; maybe TRBD1 (5 bases). Trimming stripped 5 bases from V and 4 bases from J, with 17 bases between. The CDR3 extends over 15 amino acids. Germline V gene data show CDR1 as LGHDT and CDR2 as YNNKEL (reference sequence). CDR3 in DNA: TGTGCCAGCAGCACGCGATGCAGGGAGGGCACTGAAGCTTTCTTT. It is translated as CASSTRCREGTEAFF.

This clone was counted a single time. The chain uses TRBV10-1 and TRBJ2-7; TRBD1 agrees at 12 bases. The CDR3 totals 17 residues. The germline V gene has CDR1 WNHNN and CDR2 SYGVQD (reference sequence). V lost 2 bases to trimming and J lost 5 bases; unmatched junction nucleotides: 10. CDR3 in DNA: TGCGCCAGCAGTGAGGGGACTAGGGACAGGGGGCCCAACGAGCAGTACGTC. This translates into CASSEGTRDRGPNEQYV.

V gene TRBV4-1 combines with J gene TRBJ2-7; a weak D match, TRBD1 (5 bases). V shed 1 base and J shed 5 bases, with 12 bases lying between them. The CDR3 totals 14 residues. The germline CDR1 and CDR2 sequences are MGHRA and YSYEKL. CDR3: CASSQVLDRDEQYV. Here the CDR3 DNA reads TGCGCCAGCAGCCAAGTCCTCGACAGAGACGAGCAGTACGTC.

The rearrangement joins TRBV29-1 to TRBJ2-1; the D gene is possibly TRBD2 (6 bases). Germline V gene data show CDR1 as SQVTM and CDR2 as ANQGSEA. V was cut by 4 bases and J by 0 bases, with 16 bases left in between. This CDR3 is 16 amino acids long. CDR3 coding DNA: TGCAGCGTTGTGGGTTTTGCGGGGAGCTCCTACAATGAGCAGTTCTTC. As protein: CSVVGFAGSSYNEQFF.

The chain joins TRBV6-4 to TRBJ1-5; a weak D match, TRBD1 (5 bases). Germline V CDR1 and CDR2: MRHNA, SNTAGT. The germline V and J ends were trimmed by 9 bases and 0 bases, with 12 bases remaining between them. The CDR3 sequence is 14 residues long. The CDR3 DNA reads as TGTGCCAGGGGGCGCTCTGATAGCAATCAGCCCCAGCATTTT. This encodes CARGRSDSNQPQHF.

The rearrangement joins TRBV30 to TRBJ2-3; D gene uncertain. CDR3 length equals 12 residues. Between the trimmed V and J ends, which lost 0 bases and 10 bases, there was a span of 11 bases. The germline V gene encodes CDR1 GTSNPN and CDR2 SVGIG (reference sequence). The CDR3 nucleotides read TGTGCCTGGAGTGTACTATCCCGTGCGCAGTATTTT. Translation: CAWSVLSRAQYF.

This rearrangement joins TRBV5-6 to TRBJ2-4; possible D gene TRBD2, 5 bases. Germline V CDR1 and CDR2: SGHDT, YYEEEE. The CDR3 length is 14 residues. V lost 0 bases and J lost 8, with 12 bases in between. CDR3 sequence (DNA): TGTGCCAGCAGCTTGGCCGGCACGAGGGACATTCAGTACTTC. Amino acids: CASSLAGTRDIQYF.

This clone was detected a few times. The chain couples TRBV4-1 to TRBJ1-5; no clear D gene. The germline CDR1 and CDR2 sequences are MGHRA and YSYEKL. The CDR3 has 15 amino acids. V lost 2 bases, J lost 5 bases, and 13 bases lay in between. The CDR3 DNA follows: TGCGCCAGCAGCCAATTTGCAGGTTCAGATCAGCCCCAGCATTTT. Translation gives CASSQFAGSDQPQHF.

The gene calls are TRBV10-3 and TRBJ2-3; tentative D call: TRBD1 (5 bases). The CDR3 sequence is 16 residues long. CDR1 ENHRY and CDR2 SYGVKD come from the germline V gene. V lost 6 bases and J 0 bases, leaving 16 bases between the germline ends. This CDR3 reads CAIREDSFKSTDTQYF. Written as DNA, the CDR3 is TGTGCCATCAGGGAAGACAGTTTCAAAAGCACAGATACGCAGTATTTT.

The V and J genes are TRBV16 and TRBJ1-1; the D gene is possibly TRBD1 (6 bases). The V gene's germline CDR1 is KGHSY and CDR2 FQNENV. V dropped 4 bases and J dropped 3 bases, with 15 bases sitting between them. CDR3 length: 15 residues. The CDR3 protein is CASSPFTRGYTEAFF. The CDR3, as DNA: TGTGCCAGCAGCCCATTCACCAGGGGATACACTGAAGCTTTCTTT.

This CDR3 reads CASSYFSAGGKDGYTF. The CDR3 coding sequence is TGTGCCAGCAGTTACTTCTCGGCAGGGGGAAAGGATGGCTACACCTTC. The J gene is TRBJ1-2, the V gene TRBV6-5, with 7 bases aligning to TRBD1. V lost 1 base to trimming and J lost 6 bases; unmatched junction nucleotides: 11. CDR1 MNHEY and CDR2 SVGAGI come from the germline V gene. This CDR3 is 16 amino acids long.

V usage is TRBV4-3 and J usage is TRBJ2-7; the match to TRBD2 covers 14 bases. The CDR3 sequence is 16 residues long. In germline, CDR1 is LGHNA, CDR2 YSLEER. Trimming at V came to 1 base and at J to 4 bases, leaving 3 bases not matched to a gene. The CDR3 reads CASSQGLAGGRYEQYF. CDR3 DNA: TGCGCCAGCAGCCAAGGACTAGCGGGGGGGCGGTACGAGCAGTACTTC.

This clone was seen once. The chain employs TRBV15 and TRBJ1-4; weak D call: TRBD1 (5 bases). The CDR3 covers 16 residues. V lost 1 base to trimming and J lost 0 bases, with 9 bases between them. Looked up from germline, CDR1 is LNHNV and CDR2 is YYDKDF (reference sequence). The CDR3: CATSRVTGATNEKLFF. CDR3 bases: TGTGCCACCAGCAGAGTAACAGGTGCAACTAATGAAAAACTGTTTTTT.